This T cell receptor beta chain was identified in a study of T cells in Graves' hyperthyroidism and ophthalmopathy. Amplified regions were TCR beta CDR3 sequences from RNA transcripts. During a first-round RT-PCR of the TCR CDR3, the HTBI primer set was used. TCRdb ran MiXCR on the multiplex PCR reads and lists one entry per CDR3 protein. Seen here are more than 40,000 distinct CDR3 sequences, roughly 50% observed once, and the top ten hold roughly a third. The CDR3 has 17 residues. CDR1 and CDR2 (germline): LGHNA, YNFKEQ. V was clipped by 4 bases and J by 0 bases; unmatched bases: 11. This chain connects TRBV4-2 to TRBJ1-1; 7 bases fit TRBD1. The TCR originated in a woman between 45 and 60 years old with Graves' hyperthyroidism. The sequencing input was peripheral blood or thyroid tissue (not recorded which). As DNA, the CDR3 is TGTGCCAGCAGCCTCCCCGGGACAGCCTCCTTGAACACTGAAGCTTTCTTT. Translating gives CASSLPGTASLNTEAFF.